This T cell receptor beta chain was identified during a study of blood T cell repertoires in COVID-19 (dated by TCRdb to 2020 to 2022). The study in broad terms: Samples from collaborators originated in the United States, Italy and Spain and spanned both the acute and convalescent phases of COVID-19. The samples were drawn from two sources: the first 160 participants of the ongoing ImmuneRACE study, and 950 to 1,500 subjects contributed by 6 global collaborators. Where HLA class I and class II types were available, the types were taken from metadata supplied by the sample provider, not from assay-based typing. Subjects who had been exposed to COVID-19, were actively infected with it, or had recovered from it provided the deeply sampled blood TCRbeta repertoires that made up the dataset. The repertoires were made available in a free public database intended to serve as a resource for research on the immune response to SARS-CoV-2. Sample metadata almost always included a de-identified subject ID, COVID-19 status, age in years and sex. The prospective study material was composed of cDNA or gDNA derived from T cells, B-cell-depleted T cells, or PBMCs. The investigation overall reported the following: How much clinical and demographic metadata was included differed by source and by participant, and the metadata was provided uncurated.

Each collaborating institution followed its own protocols to collect whole blood in K2EDTA tubes. For TCRbeta analysis, collaborator samples were shipped as frozen whole blood, as isolated PBMCs, or as DNA extracted from either sample type. The germline V end is reduced by 3 bases and the J end by 4 bases; junction bases left unmatched: 10. The CDR3 contains 15 residues, cysteine and phenylalanine counted. The retained sequence is limited to the CDR3, 45 bases, with the frame set at the first base. CDR1 and CDR2 (DFQATT, SNEGSKA) derive from the germline V gene (reference sequence). The immunoSEQ Assay, a bias-controlled multiplex PCR, was used to amplify TCRbeta CDR3 regions from genomic DNA. In the paper's pipeline: The number of nucleated cells in each sample was estimated by amplification of reference gene primers within the assay. Sequence reads were collapsed and filtered to measure the absolute abundance of every unique TCRbeta CDR3 rearrangement. For each sample, productive Simpson clonality was calculated as the square root of Simpson's diversity index over productive rearrangements. TCRdb took over this immuneACCESS table, retaining in-frame rearrangements with V and J assigned. Such tables are incomplete; in checked studies, under half of the missing clones stem from an unresolved V gene, and the remainder is unexplained. The DNA was the basis for D and trimming; V, J and clone size are from that table. This sample holds more than 100,000 clones; 80% to 90% were observed only once. The biggest ten clones account for about 17% of the sample.

A single count supports this clone. The antigen this receptor binds is unknown. No much larger clonotype is one base removed from it; base qualities were not supplied. This TCR was sampled from a man in his fifties or sixties with active or convalescent COVID-19. The chain is encoded by TRBV20-1 joined to TRBJ2-5; 8 bases in the junction line up with TRBD1. Sequencing was carried out using peripheral blood. The CDR3 region reads CSASRPRGRIETQYF. Here is the DNA: TGCAGTGCTAGTCGCCCCAGGGGGCGCATAGAGACCCAGTACTTC.